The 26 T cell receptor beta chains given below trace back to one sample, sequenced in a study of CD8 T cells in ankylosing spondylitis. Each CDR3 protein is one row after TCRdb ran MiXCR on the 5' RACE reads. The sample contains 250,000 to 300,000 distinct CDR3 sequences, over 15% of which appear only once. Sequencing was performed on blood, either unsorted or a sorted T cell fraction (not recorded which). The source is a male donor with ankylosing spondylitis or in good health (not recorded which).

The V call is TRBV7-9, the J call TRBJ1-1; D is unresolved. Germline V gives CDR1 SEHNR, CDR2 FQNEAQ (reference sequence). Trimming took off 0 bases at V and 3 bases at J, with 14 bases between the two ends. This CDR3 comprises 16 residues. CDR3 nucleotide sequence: TGTGCCAGCAGCTTAGCGCAAACGGGTCCGGACACTGAAGCTTTCTTT. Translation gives CASSLAQTGPDTEAFF.

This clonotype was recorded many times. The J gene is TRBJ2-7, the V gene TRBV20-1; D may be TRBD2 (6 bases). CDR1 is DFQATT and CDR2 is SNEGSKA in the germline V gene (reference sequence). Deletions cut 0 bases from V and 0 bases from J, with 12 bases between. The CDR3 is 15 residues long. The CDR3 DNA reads TGCAGTGCTAGAGATTCGGACTACCCCTCCTACGAGCAGTACTTC. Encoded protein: CSARDSDYPSYEQYF.

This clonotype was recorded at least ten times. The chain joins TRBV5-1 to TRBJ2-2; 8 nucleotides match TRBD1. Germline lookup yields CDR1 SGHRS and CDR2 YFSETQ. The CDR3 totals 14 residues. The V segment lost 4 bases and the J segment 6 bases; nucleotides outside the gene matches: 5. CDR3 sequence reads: CASSTPTGAGELFF. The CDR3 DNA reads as TGCGCCAGCAGCACCCCGACAGGGGCCGGGGAGCTGTTTTTT.

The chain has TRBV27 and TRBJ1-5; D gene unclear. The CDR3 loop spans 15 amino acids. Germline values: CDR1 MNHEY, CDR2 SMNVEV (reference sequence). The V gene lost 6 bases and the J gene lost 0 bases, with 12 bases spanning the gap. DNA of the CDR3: TGTGCCAGCAGACCGGCCTCGCCTAGCAATCAGCCCCAGCATTTT. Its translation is CASRPASPSNQPQHF.

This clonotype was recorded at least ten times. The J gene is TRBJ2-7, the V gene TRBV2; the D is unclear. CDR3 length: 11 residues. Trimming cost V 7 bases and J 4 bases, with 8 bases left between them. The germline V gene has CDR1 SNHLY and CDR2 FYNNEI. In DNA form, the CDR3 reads TGTGCCAGCAAAGACCCTTACGAGCAGTACTTC. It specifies CASKDPYEQYF.

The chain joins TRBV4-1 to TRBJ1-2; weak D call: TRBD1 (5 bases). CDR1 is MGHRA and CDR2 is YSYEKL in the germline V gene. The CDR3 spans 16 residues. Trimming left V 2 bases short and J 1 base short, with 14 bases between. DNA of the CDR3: TGCGCCAGCAGCCAACCCCCAGGGAGAAGTAACTATGGCTACACCTTC. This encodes CASSQPPGRSNYGYTF.

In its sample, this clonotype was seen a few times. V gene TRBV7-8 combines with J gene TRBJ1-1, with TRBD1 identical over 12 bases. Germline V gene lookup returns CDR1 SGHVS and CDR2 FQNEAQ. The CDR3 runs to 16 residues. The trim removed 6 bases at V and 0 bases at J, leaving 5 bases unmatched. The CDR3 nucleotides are TGTGCCAGCAGAGAAGGGACAGGGGGCTTGAACACTGAAGCTTTCTTT. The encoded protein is CASREGTGGLNTEAFF.

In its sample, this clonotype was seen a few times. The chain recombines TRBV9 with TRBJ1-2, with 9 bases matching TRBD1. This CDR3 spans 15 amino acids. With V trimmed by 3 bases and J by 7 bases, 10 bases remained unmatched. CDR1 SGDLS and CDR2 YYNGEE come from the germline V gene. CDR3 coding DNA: TGTGCCAGCAGCGCGTCCGGGACAGGGATCGGTGGCTACACCTTC. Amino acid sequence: CASSASGTGIGGYTF.

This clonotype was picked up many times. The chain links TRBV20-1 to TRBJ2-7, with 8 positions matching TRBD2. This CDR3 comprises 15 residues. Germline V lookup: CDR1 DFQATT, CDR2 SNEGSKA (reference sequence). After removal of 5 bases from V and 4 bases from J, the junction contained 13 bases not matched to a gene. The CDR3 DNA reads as TGCAGTGCTCAGAGGTGGAGCGGGGGCTGGTACGAGCAGTACTTC. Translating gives CSAQRWSGGWYEQYF.

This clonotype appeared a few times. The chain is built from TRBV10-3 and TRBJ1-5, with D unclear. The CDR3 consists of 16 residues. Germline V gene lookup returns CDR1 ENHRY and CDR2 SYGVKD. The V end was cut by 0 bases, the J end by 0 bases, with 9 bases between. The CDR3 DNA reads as TGTGCCATCAGTGAGTCTCTAGACTATAGCAATCAGCCCCAGCATTTT. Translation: CAISESLDYSNQPQHF.

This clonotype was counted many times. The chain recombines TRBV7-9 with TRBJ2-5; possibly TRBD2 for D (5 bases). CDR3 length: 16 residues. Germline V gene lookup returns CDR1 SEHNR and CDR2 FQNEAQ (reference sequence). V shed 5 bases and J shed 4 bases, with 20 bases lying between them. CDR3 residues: CASSSNRFGGPETQYF. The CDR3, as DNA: TGTGCCAGCAGCAGCAATAGGTTCGGAGGCCCAGAGACCCAGTACTTC.

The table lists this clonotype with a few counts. In nucleotides, the CDR3 is TGTGCCAGCAGCTTTTTGGGGCCCAGCAGGCATGAGCAGTTCTTC. Residues: CASSFLGPSRHEQFF. The chain employs TRBV7-8 and TRBJ2-1, with D perhaps TRBD1 (5 bases). Germline loops: CDR1 SGHVS, CDR2 FQNEAQ. The V end lost 3 bases, the J end lost 8 bases, and 17 bases lay between the germline ends. The CDR3 has 15 residues.

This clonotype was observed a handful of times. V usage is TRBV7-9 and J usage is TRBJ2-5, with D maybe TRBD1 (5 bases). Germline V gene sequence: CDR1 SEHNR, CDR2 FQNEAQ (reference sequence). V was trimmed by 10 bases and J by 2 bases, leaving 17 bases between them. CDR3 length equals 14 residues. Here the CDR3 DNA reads TGTGCCATCCAGACAGCTCTCCTTCAAGAGACCCAGTACTTC. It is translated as CAIQTALLQETQYF.

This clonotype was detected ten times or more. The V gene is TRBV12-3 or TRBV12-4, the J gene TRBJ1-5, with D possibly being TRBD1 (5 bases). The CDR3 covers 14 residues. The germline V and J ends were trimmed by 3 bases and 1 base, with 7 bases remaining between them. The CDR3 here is CASSLGGSNQPQHF. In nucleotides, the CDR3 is TGTGCCAGCAGTTTGGGGGGGAGCAATCAGCCCCAGCATTTT.

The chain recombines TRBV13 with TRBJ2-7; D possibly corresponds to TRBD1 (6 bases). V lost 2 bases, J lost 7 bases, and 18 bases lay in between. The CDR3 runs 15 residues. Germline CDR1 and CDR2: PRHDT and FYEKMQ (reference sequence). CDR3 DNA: TGTGCCAGCAGCTTAAGGGGGAGCTCTCCTCGGGAGCAGTACTTC. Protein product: CASSLRGSSPREQYF.

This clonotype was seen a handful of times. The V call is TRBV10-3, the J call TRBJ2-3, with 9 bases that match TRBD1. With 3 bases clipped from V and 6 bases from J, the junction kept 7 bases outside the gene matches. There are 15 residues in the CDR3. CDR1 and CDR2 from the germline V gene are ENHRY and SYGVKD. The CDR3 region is CAISESGTGSDTQYF. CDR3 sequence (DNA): TGTGCCATCAGTGAATCCGGGACAGGGTCGGATACGCAGTATTTT.

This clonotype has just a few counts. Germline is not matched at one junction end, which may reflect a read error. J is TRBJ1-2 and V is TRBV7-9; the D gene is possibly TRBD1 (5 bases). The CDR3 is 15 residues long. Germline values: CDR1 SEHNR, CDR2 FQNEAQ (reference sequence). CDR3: CASSSLRGSDYGYTF. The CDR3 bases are TGCGCCAGCAGCTCCCTCCGGGGGTCCGACTATGGCTACACCTTC.

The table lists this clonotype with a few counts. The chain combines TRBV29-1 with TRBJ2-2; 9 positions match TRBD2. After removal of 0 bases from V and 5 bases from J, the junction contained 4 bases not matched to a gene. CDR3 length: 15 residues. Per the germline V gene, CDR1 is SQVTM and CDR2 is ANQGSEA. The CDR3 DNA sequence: TGCAGCGTTGAAGATCTTACTAGCGGGACCGGGGAGCTGTTTTTT. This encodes CSVEDLTSGTGELFF.

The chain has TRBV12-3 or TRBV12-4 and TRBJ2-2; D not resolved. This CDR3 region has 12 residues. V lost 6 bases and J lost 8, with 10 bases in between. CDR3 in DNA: TGTGCCAGCAGCAAGAGTGCGGGGGAGCTGTTTTTT. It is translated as CASSKSAGELFF.

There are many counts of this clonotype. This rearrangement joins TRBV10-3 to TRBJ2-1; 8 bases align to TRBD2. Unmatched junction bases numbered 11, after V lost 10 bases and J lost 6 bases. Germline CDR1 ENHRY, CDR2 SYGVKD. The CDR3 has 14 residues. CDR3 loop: CANAGVAGTNEQFF. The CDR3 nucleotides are TGTGCCAACGCCGGCGTAGCGGGAACCAATGAGCAGTTCTTC.

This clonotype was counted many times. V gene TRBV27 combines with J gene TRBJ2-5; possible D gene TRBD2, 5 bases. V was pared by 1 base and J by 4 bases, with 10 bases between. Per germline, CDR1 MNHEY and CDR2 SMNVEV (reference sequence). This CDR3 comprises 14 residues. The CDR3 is CASSLYPAGETQYF. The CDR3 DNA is TGTGCCAGCAGTTTATATCCTGCGGGAGAGACCCAGTACTTC.

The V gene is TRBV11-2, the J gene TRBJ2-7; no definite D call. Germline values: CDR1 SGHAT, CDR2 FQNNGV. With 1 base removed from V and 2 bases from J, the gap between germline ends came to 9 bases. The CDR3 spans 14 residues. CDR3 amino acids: CASSLGPPPYEQYF. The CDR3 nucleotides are TGTGCCAGCAGCTTAGGCCCCCCTCCCTACGAGCAGTACTTC.

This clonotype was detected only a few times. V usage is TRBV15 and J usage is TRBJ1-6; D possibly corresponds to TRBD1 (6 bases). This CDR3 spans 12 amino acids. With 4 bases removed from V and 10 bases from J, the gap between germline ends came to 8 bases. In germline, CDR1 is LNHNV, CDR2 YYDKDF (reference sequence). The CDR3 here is CATSTGDSPLHF. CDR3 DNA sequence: TGTGCCACCAGCACAGGGGACTCACCCCTCCACTTT.

The CDR3 region is CATSRDLWRGSETQYF. In DNA form, the CDR3 reads TGTGCCACCAGCAGAGATCTTTGGCGGGGGAGCGAGACCCAGTACTTC. The chain has TRBV15 and TRBJ2-5; 7 bases match TRBD2. The CDR3 sequence is 16 residues long. Trimming cost V 0 bases and J 5 bases; bases outside gene matches: 9. Germline assignment: CDR1 LNHNV and CDR2 YYDKDF (reference sequence).

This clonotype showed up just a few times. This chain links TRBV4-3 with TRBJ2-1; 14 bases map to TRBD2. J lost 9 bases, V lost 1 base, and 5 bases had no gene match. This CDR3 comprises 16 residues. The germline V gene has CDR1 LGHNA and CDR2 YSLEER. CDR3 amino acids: CASSQVGLAGAVEQFF. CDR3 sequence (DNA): TGCGCCAGCAGCCAAGTGGGACTAGCGGGAGCGGTTGAGCAGTTCTTC.

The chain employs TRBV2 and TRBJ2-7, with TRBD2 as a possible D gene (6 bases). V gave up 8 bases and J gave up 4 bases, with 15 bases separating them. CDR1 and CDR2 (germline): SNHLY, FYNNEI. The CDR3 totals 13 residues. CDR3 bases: TGTGCCAGCGACGGGACTCTCGCGTACGAGCAGTACTTC. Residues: CASDGTLAYEQYF.